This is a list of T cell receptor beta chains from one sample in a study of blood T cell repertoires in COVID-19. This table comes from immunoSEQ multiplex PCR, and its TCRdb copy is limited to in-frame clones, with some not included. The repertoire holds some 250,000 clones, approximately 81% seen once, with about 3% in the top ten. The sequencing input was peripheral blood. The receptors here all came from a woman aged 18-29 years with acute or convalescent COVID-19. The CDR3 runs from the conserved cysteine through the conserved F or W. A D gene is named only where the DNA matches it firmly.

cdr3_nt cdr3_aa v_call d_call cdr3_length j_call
TGTGCCAGCAGTTTTTTGGATTGGTGGAAAAGCGGGAGCCTCGAGCAGTACTTC CASSFLDWWKSGSLEQYF TRBV28 TRBD2 18 TRBJ2-7
TGTGCCAGCAGCTCGACTAGCGGGAGGTCTACTACAAATGAGCAGTTCTTC CASSSTSGRSTTNEQFF TRBV7-9 TRBD2 17 TRBJ2-1
TGTGCCAGCAGCTTCACTAAAGGAAACACCATATATTTT CASSFTKGNTIYF TRBV14 NA 13 TRBJ1-3
TGTGCCAGCAGCCGGGGACTAGCGGAATACAATGAGCAGTTCTTC CASSRGLAEYNEQFF TRBV9 TRBD2 15 TRBJ2-1
TGTGCCAGCAGCTTAGTCGTAACTAGCGGAGGGGATACGCAGTATTTT CASSLVVTSGGDTQYF TRBV7-9 TRBD2 16 TRBJ2-3
TGTGCCAGCAGCCCTAGAGGGTGGAGCCAAGAGACCCAGTACTTC CASSPRGWSQETQYF TRBV7-9 NA 15 TRBJ2-5
TGTGCCAGCAGCTCAAACACACAACAGGGCCTCAACACTGAAGCTTTCTTT CASSSNTQQGLNTEAFF TRBV7-9 NA 17 TRBJ1-1
TGTGCCAGCAGCCTAGGGACTAGCGGGGCTCGCACAGATACGCAGTATTTT CASSLGTSGARTDTQYF TRBV7-9 TRBD2 17 TRBJ2-3
TGTGCCAGCAGCTTCCTCACTAGCGGGAGTTTGGAGCAGTTCTTC CASSFLTSGSLEQFF TRBV7-9 TRBD2 15 TRBJ2-1
TGTGCCAGCAGCTTTGGGACTACGAACACCGGGGAGCTGTTTTTT CASSFGTTNTGELFF TRBV11-3 TRBD2 15 TRBJ2-2
TGTGCCAGCAGGACTCTAGGCAACACCGGGGAGCTGTTTTTT CASRTLGNTGELFF TRBV6-5 NA 14 TRBJ2-2
TGTGCCAGCAGTTTGGCGGGAGTCGCCTACAATGAGCAGTTCTTC CASSLAGVAYNEQFF TRBV27 TRBD2 15 TRBJ2-1
TGTGCCAGCAGTAACCAACGGGGCTACACCTTC CASSNQRGYTF TRBV12-3/TRBV12-4 NA 11 TRBJ1-2
TGTGCCAGCAGCTCGGGGGTAACGAATCTAGCGGCGGAGACCCAGTACTTC CASSSGVTNLAAETQYF TRBV5-4 TRBD2 17 TRBJ2-5
TGTGCCAGCAGCTTAGCAGCTAGCGGGAGCTACGAGCAGTACTTC CASSLAASGSYEQYF TRBV7-2 TRBD2 15 TRBJ2-7